Sequencing of this T cell receptor (beta chain) was carried out in a study of CD8+ T cells in alopecia areata. Stated treatment: oral pan-JAK inhibitor, 5-10 mg twice daily. RNA extraction was followed by reverse transcription into cDNA, which acted as the sequencing template. Only in-frame clones appear in the TCRdb table, and some are missing; sequencing was by immunoSEQ multiplex PCR. Of 110,000 or so clones listed, less than 70% are singletons. This CDR3 comprises 15 residues. Per the germline V gene, CDR1 is SGHTA and CDR2 is FQGNSA. Trimming took 4 bases from V and 6 from J; bases not matched to a gene: 12.

Material: CD4+ T cells sorted from blood, obtained at week 24, from a patient treated with tofacitinib. This sequence was found in a human donor with alopecia areata. This rearrangement joins TRBV7-2 to TRBJ2-7; TRBD2 matches 7 bases. The CDR3 region has the DNA TGTGCCAGCAGCTCTCTAGGGAGGGGAAGGGGCGAGCAGTACTTC. Encoded protein: CASSSLGRGRGEQYF.